Listed here are 5 T cell receptor beta chains from one sample, sequenced in a study of human T cells and chemical hapten exposure. Described time point: patch test 2, 6 weeks after DPC sensitization. Documented treatment: therapeutic diphenylcyclopropenone sensitization with weekly scalp DPC. TCRdb re-derived calls from the RACE reads in MiXCR, one entry per CDR3 protein. This table holds 110,000 to 150,000 distinct CDR3 sequences, roughly 10% found once. Sequences were derived from whole blood, sampled in connection with sensitization to the hapten diphenylcyclopropenone (DPC). The receptors were sampled from a woman aged 45-65 years with alopecia areata. Some clones in this sample may be carry-over from other donors' samples.

This clonotype has a count of ten or more. The chain employs TRBV29-1 and TRBJ1-1, with D unresolved. This CDR3 is built from 13 residues. The germline gives CDR1 SQVTM, CDR2 ANQGSEA. Trimming removed 1 base at V and 8 bases at J, with 14 bases between. CDR3 DNA: TGCAGCGTTGAAGTCCTAGGGAGGTACGAAGCTTTCTTT. The encoded protein is CSVEVLGRYEAFF.

The chain has TRBV7-6 and TRBJ1-5; maybe TRBD1 (5 bases). There are 13 residues in the CDR3. V was trimmed by 6 bases and J by 4 bases, leaving 10 bases between them. Looked up from germline, CDR1 is SGHVS and CDR2 is FNYEAQ. The CDR3 spells CASRPGPNQPQHF. The CDR3 nucleotides are TGTGCCAGCAGACCGGGACCGAATCAGCCCCAGCATTTT.

The CDR3 here is CASNREPNQPQHF. Written as DNA, the CDR3 is TGTGCCAGCAATAGGGAACCAAATCAGCCCCAGCATTTT. The rearrangement links TRBV5-5 to TRBJ1-5; D is unresolved. The CDR3 totals 13 residues. Trimming took off 6 bases at V and 4 bases at J, with 11 bases between the two ends. Germline CDR1 reads SGHKS; CDR2 reads YYEKEE (reference sequence).

The J gene is TRBJ2-7, the V gene TRBV29-1; 9 bases align to TRBD2. The V segment lost 4 bases and the J segment 5 bases; nucleotides outside the gene matches: 3. The CDR3 covers 12 residues. Germline values: CDR1 SQVTM, CDR2 ANQGSEA. The CDR3 reads CSVVAGVDEQYF. The CDR3 DNA sequence: TGCAGCGTTGTAGCGGGAGTAGACGAGCAGTACTTC.

This clonotype occurred many times. The J gene is TRBJ2-3, the V gene TRBV11-3; D perhaps matches TRBD2 (6 bases). V lost 1 base to trimming and J lost 5 bases, with 7 bases between them. This CDR3 contains 13 residues. CDR1 and CDR2 (germline): SGHNT, YENEEA. CDR3 sequence (DNA): TGTGCCAGCAGCTTAGCGGGAGAAGATACGCAGTATTTT. This gives the protein CASSLAGEDTQYF.